This passage covers 8 T cell receptor beta chains from one sample sequenced in a study of blood T cell repertoires in COVID-19. The repertoire was sequenced with immunoSEQ multiplex PCR; TCRdb's copy has only in-frame clones and lacks some. Seen here are 30,000 or so clones, about 89% observed once, and the top ten hold roughly 3.5%. The sequenced sample was peripheral blood. The receptor source for this set is a human donor in a cohort sampled during active COVID-19.

The chain links TRBV6-1 to TRBJ1-2; TRBD1 aligns across 9 bases. This CDR3 region has 14 residues. V was clipped by 3 bases and J by 8 bases; unmatched bases: 7. Germline loops: CDR1 MNHNS, CDR2 SASEGT. The CDR3 loop reads CASSDGTGSWGYTF. Written as DNA, the CDR3 is TGTGCCAGCAGTGATGGGACAGGGTCTTGGGGCTACACCTTC.

The rearrangement joins TRBV6-6 to TRBJ1-4, with a possible D match to TRBD1 (5 bases). V lost 4 bases and J lost 7, with 10 bases in between. The CDR3 consists of 13 residues. Per the germline V gene, CDR1 is MNHNY and CDR2 is SVGAGI (reference sequence). CDR3 sequence reads: CASSSPGGEKLFF. As DNA, the CDR3 is TGTGCCAGCAGTTCCCCCGGGGGTGAAAAACTGTTTTTT.

This chain uses TRBV15 with TRBJ1-2; tentatively, D is TRBD1 (5 bases). The CDR3 has 13 amino acids. The germline CDR1 and CDR2 sequences are LNHNV and YYDKDF (reference sequence). Deletions cut 0 bases from V and 6 bases from J, with 8 bases between. CDR3 nucleotide sequence: TGTGCCACCAGCAGAGATGTAGGGGATGGCTACACCTTC. It is translated as CATSRDVGDGYTF.

The chain recombines TRBV29-1 with TRBJ2-6, with a tentative D call TRBD2 (5 bases). CDR1 and CDR2 from the germline V gene are SQVTM and ANQGSEA. V lost 3 bases and J 2 bases, leaving 8 bases between the germline ends. This CDR3 is 14 amino acids long. In nucleotides, the CDR3 is TGCAGCGTTGATGCCGGGGCTGGGGCCAACGTCCTGACTTTC. It encodes CSVDAGAGANVLTF.

The CDR3 is CASSPPGGRGKYF. In DNA form, the CDR3 reads TGTGCCAGCAGCCCCCCGGGGGGCCGGGGGAAGTACTTC. V and J are TRBV7-8 and TRBJ2-7; D may be TRBD2 (7 bases). Germline V gene lookup returns CDR1 SGHVS and CDR2 FQNEAQ. The CDR3 totals 13 residues. V was trimmed by 5 bases and J by 11 bases, leaving 19 bases between them.

V and J are TRBV15 and TRBJ1-5; D call uncertain. Germline CDR1 reads LNHNV; CDR2 reads YYDKDF (reference sequence). The CDR3 length is 15 residues. Trimming pared 0 bases from V and 6 bases from J, leaving 12 bases between. CDR3 residues: CATSRDVGVRQPQHF. The CDR3 coding sequence is TGTGCCACCAGCAGAGATGTCGGGGTACGTCAGCCCCAGCATTTT. The whole variable domain, filled in from reference TRBV15 and TRBJ1-5, reads DAMVIQNPRYQVTQFGKPVTLSCSQTLNHNVMYWYQQKSSQAPKLLFHYYDKDFNNEADTPDNFQSRRPNTSFCFLDIRSPGLGDTAMYLCATSRDVGVRQPQHFGDGTRLSIL.

J is TRBJ2-3 and V is TRBV5-1; 7 nucleotides line up with TRBD1. The CDR3 sequence is 14 residues long. Germline values: CDR1 SGHRS, CDR2 YFSETQ. V dropped 6 bases and J dropped 2; count of bases not matched to a gene: 6. CDR3 amino acids: CASTRGRVTDTQYF. The CDR3 DNA follows: TGCGCCAGCACAAGGGGGCGAGTCACAGATACGCAGTATTTT.

The chain combines TRBV28 with TRBJ1-1; 9 bases are a match to TRBD1. With 10 bases clipped from V and 1 base from J, the junction kept 13 bases outside the gene matches. The CDR3 is 16 amino acids. Germline V lookup: CDR1 MDHEN, CDR2 SYDVKM. CDR3 in amino acids: CATQLTQGAGNTEAFF. Here the CDR3 DNA reads TGTGCCACCCAGCTCACACAGGGGGCGGGGAACACTGAAGCTTTCTTT. Drawing the rest from reference TRBV28 and TRBJ1-1, the complete variable domain is DVKVTQSSRYLVKRTGEKVFLECVQDMDHENMFWYRQDPGLGLRLIYFSYDVKMKEKGDIPEGYSVSREKKERFSLILESASTNQTSMYLCATQLTQGAGNTEAFFGQGTRLTVV.